The 19 T cell receptor beta chains below come from one sample, sequenced in a study of regulatory T cells in long-lasting Graves disease. Assembly of TCR beta libraries relied on iRepertoire HTBI primers together with Arm-PCR of CDR3 regions. TCRdb itself ran the multiplex PCR reads through MiXCR, one entry per CDR3 protein. Of 500,000 to 800,000 distinct CDR3 sequences listed, around 30% were seen once; the top ten hold 42%. The time point: persistent/refractory GD, antithyroid drugs over 5 years with positive TRAb. Making the TCR library involved RNA that had been extracted from PBMCs. This specimen was peripheral blood mononuclear cells (PBMCs), taken when the disease was refractory, from a patient treated with antithyroid drugs. These receptors were obtained from a female donor with Graves disease.

This clonotype was counted at least ten times. The V and J genes are TRBV11-2 and TRBJ2-7; TRBD2 might be the D (6 bases). CDR3 length: 14 amino acids. Trimming took off 5 bases at V and 2 bases at J, with 13 bases between the two ends. Germline V gives CDR1 SGHAT, CDR2 FQNNGV. The CDR3 is CASSLVGGTYEQYF. The CDR3 nucleotides read TGTGCCAGCAGCCTAGTGGGGGGTACCTACGAGCAGTACTTC.

The table lists this clonotype with a few counts. The chain combines TRBV20-1 with TRBJ1-6, with a weak D call TRBD1 (5 bases). V lost 3 bases, J lost 4 bases, and 16 bases lay in between. The CDR3 covers 16 residues. Germline values: CDR1 DFQATT, CDR2 SNEGSKA (reference sequence). The CDR3 here is CSARPPGTVYNSPLHF. The CDR3 bases are TGCAGTGCTAGGCCACCTGGGACGGTTTATAATTCACCCCTCCACTTT.

The genes are TRBV20-1 and TRBJ2-5, with 12 positions matching TRBD1. Germline CDR1 is DFQATT and CDR2 is SNEGSKA (reference sequence). The CDR3 runs to 15 residues. With V trimmed by 3 bases and J by 5 bases, 7 bases remained unmatched. Here the CDR3 DNA reads TGCAGTGCTAGCCCTGGGACAGGGGGCAGGGAGACCCAGTACTTC. Protein product: CSASPGTGGRETQYF.

This clonotype was picked up a small number of times. The chain carries TRBV28 and TRBJ1-1; D remains unclear. V was shortened by 8 bases and J by 1 base, with 14 bases between the two germline ends. This CDR3 is 14 amino acids long. Germline V lookup: CDR1 MDHEN, CDR2 SYDVKM. The CDR3 reads CASVTRISNTEAFF. The CDR3 DNA reads TGTGCCAGCGTGACAAGAATTTCGAACACTGAAGCTTTCTTT.

This clonotype has more than one count but fewer than ten. This sequence joins TRBV6-1 and TRBJ1-3; tentative D call: TRBD1 (6 bases). The CDR3 is 15 amino acids. With 6 bases removed from V and 0 bases from J, the gap between germline ends came to 12 bases. In germline, CDR1 is MNHNS, CDR2 SASEGT. DNA for the CDR3: TGTGCCAGCAGCGGGGGGGCGAGCTCTGGAAACACCATATATTTT. It specifies CASSGGASSGNTIYF.

This clonotype has more than one count but fewer than ten. The V gene is TRBV24-1, the J gene TRBJ2-7; possibly TRBD1 or TRBD2 for D (5 bases each). Trimming removed 2 bases at V and 0 bases at J, with 19 bases between. This CDR3 spans 18 amino acids. In germline, CDR1 is KGHDR, CDR2 SFDVKD. CDR3 region: CATSDWTPRGASSYEQYF. The CDR3 DNA reads as TGTGCCACCAGTGATTGGACCCCACGAGGGGCCAGCTCCTACGAGCAGTACTTC.

This clonotype was seen a few times. The rearrangement links TRBV6-2 or TRBV6-3 to TRBJ2-7; a weak D match, TRBD1 (6 bases). The V end was cut by 2 bases, the J end by 3 bases, with 20 bases between. This CDR3 has 17 residues. The germline gives CDR1 MNHEY, CDR2 SVGEGT. The CDR3 DNA reads as TGTGCCAGCAGTTACGCCGTCCCAGCCCCAGGGGACTACGAGCAGTACTTC. Its translation: CASSYAVPAPGDYEQYF.

The chain uses TRBV6-5 and TRBJ2-7; D perhaps matches TRBD2 (5 bases). V was cut by 3 bases and J by 0 bases, with 9 bases left in between. Germline-derived CDR1 and CDR2 are MNHEY and SVGAGI. The CDR3 length is 14 residues. The CDR3 region is CASSYTRDSYEQYF. As DNA, the CDR3 is TGTGCCAGCAGTTATACCCGGGACTCCTACGAGCAGTACTTC.

Comment on this clonotype: A read error is possible here, since a much larger clone lies one base away. The chain joins TRBV6-1 to TRBJ1-2; tentatively, D is TRBD1 (5 bases). With 5 bases removed from V and 6 bases from J, the gap between germline ends came to 19 bases. The CDR3 has 15 amino acids. The germline V gene encodes CDR1 MNHNS and CDR2 SASEGT. CDR3 region: CASSPRTTPRHGYTF. CDR3 sequence (DNA): TGTGCCAGCAGTCCCAGGACAACACCCAGGCATGGCTACACCTTC.

This clonotype came up many times. The CDR3 loop is CASRGKAATNEKLFF. The CDR3 DNA is TGTGCCAGCAGGGGAAAAGCTGCAACTAATGAAAAACTGTTTTTT. The gene calls are TRBV12-3 or TRBV12-4 and TRBJ1-4; D gene unclear. The CDR3 is 15 residues long. Trimming shortened V by 6 bases and J by 0 bases, and 11 bases separated the two germline ends.

J is TRBJ2-3 and V is TRBV7-9, with 8 bases identical to TRBD2. V was clipped by 7 bases and J by 0 bases; unmatched bases: 9. Germline values: CDR1 SEHNR, CDR2 FQNEAQ (reference sequence). This CDR3 comprises 16 residues. The CDR3 coding sequence is TGTGCCAGCACTCTAAGTAGCGGGACCAGCACAGATACGCAGTATTTT. It yields the protein CASTLSSGTSTDTQYF.

This clonotype showed up just a few times. This sequence joins TRBV3-1 and TRBJ1-1, with 7 bases that match TRBD1. The CDR3 runs 13 residues. V trimming: 2 bases; J trimming: 6 bases; junction bases outside the gene matches: 3. Per germline, CDR1 LGHDT and CDR2 YNNKEL (reference sequence). The CDR3 reads CASSQTGVAEAFF. The CDR3 region has the DNA TGTGCCAGCAGCCAAACAGGGGTAGCTGAAGCTTTCTTT.

This clonotype was detected once. The chain joins TRBV20-1 to TRBJ1-2, with D possibly being TRBD1 (5 bases). The CDR3 consists of 13 residues. V gave up 3 bases and J gave up 5 bases, with 13 bases separating them. Germline CDR1 DFQATT, CDR2 SNEGSKA (reference sequence). The CDR3 bases are TGCAGTGCTAGTGGACACAACCAATATGGCTACACCTTC. Its protein product is CSASGHNQYGYTF.

This chain joins TRBV7-6 and TRBJ2-2; 8 bases align to TRBD1. The V and J ends lost 3 bases and 4 bases, in that order; junction bases with no gene match: 13. The CDR3 is 18 amino acids. Germline CDR1 is SGHVS and CDR2 is FNYEAQ. CDR3 bases: TGTGCCAGCAGCTTGGAGGACAGGGTGGTTGGTGCCACCGGGGAGCTGTTTTTT. This translates into CASSLEDRVVGATGELFF.

CDR3 nucleotides: TGTGCCAGCAGTTACGGGGGGCCGTACACCGGGGAGCTGTTTTTT. Translation: CASSYGGPYTGELFF. The chain couples TRBV6-2 or TRBV6-3 to TRBJ2-2; D is perhaps TRBD1 or TRBD2 (6 bases each). The CDR3 consists of 15 residues. With 2 bases removed from V and 3 bases from J, the gap between germline ends came to 10 bases. CDR1 is MNHEY, CDR2 SVGEGT, per germline.

This clonotype was seen more than once but under ten times. The chain employs TRBV7-9 and TRBJ2-7; TRBD2 matches at 8 bases. The CDR3 consists of 15 residues. V shed 1 base, J shed 2 bases, and the junction held 4 bases outside the gene matches. Germline V gene data show CDR1 as SEHNR and CDR2 as FQNEAQ (reference sequence). The CDR3 bases are TGTGCCAGCAGCTTAGGCGGGAGGCCCCCCTACGAGCAGTACTTC. Protein: CASSLGGRPPYEQYF.

For this clonotype: One base away lies a much larger clone, so this may be a sequencing read error. The rearrangement links TRBV28 to TRBJ1-2; maybe TRBD1 (6 bases). Germline V CDR1 and CDR2: MDHEN, SYDVKM. The CDR3 extends over 14 amino acids. V dropped 7 bases and J dropped 2 bases, with 14 bases sitting between them. The chain's CDR3 is CASIGGTFNYGYTF. The CDR3 nucleotides are TGTGCCAGCATAGGCGGGACATTCAACTATGGCTACACCTTC.

A remark on this clonotype: Just one base apart from a much larger clone, this may be a read error. CDR3 coding DNA: TGTGCCAGCAGCCCCGGGAGCAGTAAGAGCACTGAAGCTTTCTTT. Residues: CASSPGSSKSTEAFF. The V gene is TRBV7-3, the J gene TRBJ1-1; D gene uncertain. CDR3 length: 15 amino acids. Trimming removed 5 bases from V and 4 bases from J, with 17 bases in between. The V gene's germline CDR1 is SGHTA and CDR2 FQGTGA.

The gene calls are TRBV20-1 and TRBJ1-2, with no clear D. Trimming removed 0 bases from V and 8 bases from J, with 13 bases in between. The germline V gene has CDR1 DFQATT and CDR2 SNEGSKA (reference sequence). The CDR3 runs 13 residues. CDR3 sequence: CSARERRVHGYTF. CDR3 bases: TGCAGTGCTAGAGAGAGGAGGGTTCACGGCTACACCTTC.